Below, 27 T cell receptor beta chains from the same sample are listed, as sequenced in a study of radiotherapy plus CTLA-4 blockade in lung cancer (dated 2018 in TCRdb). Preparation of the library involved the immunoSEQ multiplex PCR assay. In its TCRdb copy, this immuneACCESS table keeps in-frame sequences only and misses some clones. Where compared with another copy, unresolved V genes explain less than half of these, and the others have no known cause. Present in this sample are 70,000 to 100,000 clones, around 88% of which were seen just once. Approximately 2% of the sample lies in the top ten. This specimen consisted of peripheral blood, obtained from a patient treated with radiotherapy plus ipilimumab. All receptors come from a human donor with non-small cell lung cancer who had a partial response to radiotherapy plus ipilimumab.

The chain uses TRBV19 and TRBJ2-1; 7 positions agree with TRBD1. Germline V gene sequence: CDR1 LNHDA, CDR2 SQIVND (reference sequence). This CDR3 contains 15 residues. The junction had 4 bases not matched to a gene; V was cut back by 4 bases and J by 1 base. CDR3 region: CASSRGTVSYNEQFF. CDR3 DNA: TGTGCCAGTAGTAGAGGGACAGTTTCCTACAATGAGCAGTTCTTC.

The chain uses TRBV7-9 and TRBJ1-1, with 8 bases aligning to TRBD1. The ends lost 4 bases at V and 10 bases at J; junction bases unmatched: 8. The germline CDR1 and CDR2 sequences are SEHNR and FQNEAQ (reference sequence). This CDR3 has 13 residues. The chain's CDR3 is CASSSQFTGGAFF. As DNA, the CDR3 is TGTGCCAGCAGCTCGCAATTCACAGGGGGAGCTTTCTTT.

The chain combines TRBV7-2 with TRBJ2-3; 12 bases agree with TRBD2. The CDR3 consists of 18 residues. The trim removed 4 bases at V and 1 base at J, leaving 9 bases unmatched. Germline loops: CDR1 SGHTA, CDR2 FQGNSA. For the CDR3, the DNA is TGTGCCAGCAGCTCCGGGACTAGCGGGTCAGGCCGCACAGATACGCAGTATTTT. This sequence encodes CASSSGTSGSGRTDTQYF.

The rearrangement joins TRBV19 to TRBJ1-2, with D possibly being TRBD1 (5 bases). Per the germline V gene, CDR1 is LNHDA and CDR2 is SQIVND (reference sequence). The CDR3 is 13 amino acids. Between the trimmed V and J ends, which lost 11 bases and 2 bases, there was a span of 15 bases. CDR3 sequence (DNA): TGTGCCGAGACGGTTCGGGGGAACTATGGCTACACCTTC. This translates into CAETVRGNYGYTF.

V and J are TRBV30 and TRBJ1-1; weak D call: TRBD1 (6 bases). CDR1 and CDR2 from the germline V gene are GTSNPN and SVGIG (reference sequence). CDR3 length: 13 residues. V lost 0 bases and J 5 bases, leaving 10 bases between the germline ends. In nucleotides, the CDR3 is TGTGCCTGGAGTGTCGAGAGGGGGACTGAAGCTTTCTTT. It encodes CAWSVERGTEAFF. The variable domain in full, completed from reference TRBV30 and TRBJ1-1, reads SQTIHQWPATLVQPVGSPLSLECTVEGTSNPNLYWYRQAAGRGLQLLFYSVGIGQISSEVPQNLSASRPQDRQFILSSKKLLLSDSGFYLCAWSVERGTEAFFGQGTRLTVV.

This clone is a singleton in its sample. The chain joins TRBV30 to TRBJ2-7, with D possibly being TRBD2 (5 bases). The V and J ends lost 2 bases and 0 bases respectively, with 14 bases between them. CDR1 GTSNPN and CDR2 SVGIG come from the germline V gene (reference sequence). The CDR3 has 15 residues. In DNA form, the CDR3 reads TGTGCCTGGAGTTTCTGGCAGCGGAACTCCTACGAGCAGTACTTC. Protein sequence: CAWSFWQRNSYEQYF.

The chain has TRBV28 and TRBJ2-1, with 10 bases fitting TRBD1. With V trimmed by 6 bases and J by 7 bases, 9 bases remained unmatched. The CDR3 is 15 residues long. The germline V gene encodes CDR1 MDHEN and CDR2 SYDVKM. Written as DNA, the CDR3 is TGTGCCAGCAGGCACCGGGACAGGGGCCGTAATGAGCAGTTCTTC. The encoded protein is CASRHRDRGRNEQFF. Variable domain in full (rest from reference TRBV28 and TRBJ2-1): DVKVTQSSRYLVKRTGEKVFLECVQDMDHENMFWYRQDPGLGLRLIYFSYDVKMKEKGDIPEGYSVSREKKERFSLILESASTNQTSMYLCASRHRDRGRNEQFFGPGTRLTVL.

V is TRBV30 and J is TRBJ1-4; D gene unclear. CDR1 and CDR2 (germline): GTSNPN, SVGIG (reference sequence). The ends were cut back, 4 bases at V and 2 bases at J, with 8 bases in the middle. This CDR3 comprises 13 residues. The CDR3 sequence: CAWNEETNEKLFF. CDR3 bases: TGTGCCTGGAACGAAGAGACTAATGAAAAACTGTTTTTT.

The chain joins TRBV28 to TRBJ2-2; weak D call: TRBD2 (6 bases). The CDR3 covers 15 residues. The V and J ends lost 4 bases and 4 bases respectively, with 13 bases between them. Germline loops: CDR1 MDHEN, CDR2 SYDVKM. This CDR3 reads CASSSMDGGTGELFF. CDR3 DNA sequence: TGTGCCAGCAGTTCGATGGACGGGGGCACCGGGGAGCTGTTTTTT.

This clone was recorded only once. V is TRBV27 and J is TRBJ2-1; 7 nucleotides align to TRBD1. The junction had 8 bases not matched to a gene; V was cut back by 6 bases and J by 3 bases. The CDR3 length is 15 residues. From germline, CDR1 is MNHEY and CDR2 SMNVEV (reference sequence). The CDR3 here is CASSLKGAFYNEQFF. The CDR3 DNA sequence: TGTGCCAGCAGCCTAAAGGGGGCGTTCTACAATGAGCAGTTCTTC.

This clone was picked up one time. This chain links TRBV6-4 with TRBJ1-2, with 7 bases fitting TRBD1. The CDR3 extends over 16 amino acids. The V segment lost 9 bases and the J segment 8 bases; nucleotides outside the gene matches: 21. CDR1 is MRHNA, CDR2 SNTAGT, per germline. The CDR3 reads CASSPGQPPSRGGYTF. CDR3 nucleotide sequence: TGTGCCAGTTCCCCGGGACAGCCCCCTTCCCGGGGCGGCTACACCTTC.

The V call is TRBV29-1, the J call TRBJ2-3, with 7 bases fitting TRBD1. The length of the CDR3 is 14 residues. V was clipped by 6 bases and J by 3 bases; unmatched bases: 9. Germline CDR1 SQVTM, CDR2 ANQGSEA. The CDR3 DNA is TGCAGCGTCCAGAGACAGGGTAAAACAGATACGCAGTATTTT. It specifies CSVQRQGKTDTQYF.

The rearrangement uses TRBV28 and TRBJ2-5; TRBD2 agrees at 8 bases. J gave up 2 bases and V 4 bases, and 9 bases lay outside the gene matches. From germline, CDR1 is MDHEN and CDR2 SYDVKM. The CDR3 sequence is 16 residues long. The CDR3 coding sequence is TGTGCCAGCAGTTCGGACACTAGCGGAACTCAAGAGACCCAGTACTTC. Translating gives CASSSDTSGTQETQYF.

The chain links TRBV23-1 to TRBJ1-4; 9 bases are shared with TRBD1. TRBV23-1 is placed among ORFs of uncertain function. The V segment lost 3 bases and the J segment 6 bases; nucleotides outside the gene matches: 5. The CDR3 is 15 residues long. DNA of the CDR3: TGCGCCAGCAGTCAGGGGGACAGGGCTGATGAAAAACTGTTTTTT. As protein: CASSQGDRADEKLFF.

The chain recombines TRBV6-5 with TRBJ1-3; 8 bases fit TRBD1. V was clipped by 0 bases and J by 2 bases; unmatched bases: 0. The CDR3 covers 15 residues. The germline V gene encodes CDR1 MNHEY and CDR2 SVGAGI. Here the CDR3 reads CASSYSQGAGNTIYF. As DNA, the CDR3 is TGTGCCAGCAGTTACTCACAGGGGGCTGGAAACACCATATATTTT.

The CDR3 DNA is TGTGCGACACTGAAGGGCGGGAGGGGTTCGGGGGAGCAGTACTTC. Translating it yields CATLKGGRGSGEQYF. The V and J genes are TRBV2 and TRBJ2-7; 9 bases fit TRBD2. Germline V gene lookup returns CDR1 SNHLY and CDR2 FYNNEI. This CDR3 is built from 15 residues.

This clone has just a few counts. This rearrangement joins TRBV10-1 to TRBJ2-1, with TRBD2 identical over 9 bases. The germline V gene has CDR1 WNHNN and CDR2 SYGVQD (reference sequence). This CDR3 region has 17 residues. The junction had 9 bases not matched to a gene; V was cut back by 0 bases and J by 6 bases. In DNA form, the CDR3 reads TGCGCCAGCAGTGAGTCCCGGACTAGCGTTGCCCGCAATGAGCAGTTCTTC. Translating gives CASSESRTSVARNEQFF.

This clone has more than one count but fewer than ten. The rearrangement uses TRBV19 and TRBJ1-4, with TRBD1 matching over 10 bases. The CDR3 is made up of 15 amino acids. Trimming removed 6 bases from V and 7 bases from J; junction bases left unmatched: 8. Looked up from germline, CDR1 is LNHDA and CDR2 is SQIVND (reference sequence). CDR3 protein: CASRIYRDRGEKLFF. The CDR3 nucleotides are TGTGCCAGTAGAATATACCGGGACAGGGGTGAAAAACTGTTTTTT.

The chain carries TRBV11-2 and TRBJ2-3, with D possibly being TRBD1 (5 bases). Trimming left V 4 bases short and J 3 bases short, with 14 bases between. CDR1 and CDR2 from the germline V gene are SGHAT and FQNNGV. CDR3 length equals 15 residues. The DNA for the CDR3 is TGTGCCAGCAGCTCCCCGGTGGGGCGAACAGATACGCAGTATTTT. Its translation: CASSSPVGRTDTQYF.

The CDR3 loop reads CASRDTSYEQYF. CDR3 nucleotides: TGTGCCAGCCGGGACACATCCTACGAGCAGTACTTC. The rearrangement uses TRBV5-4 and TRBJ2-7, with a tentative D call TRBD1 (6 bases). Germline values: CDR1 SGHNT, CDR2 YYREEE (reference sequence). V was clipped by 7 bases and J by 1 base, with 9 bases between them. The CDR3 spans 12 residues. The full variable domain, with the rest looked up from reference TRBV5-4 and TRBJ2-7, is ETGVTQSPTHLIKTRGQQVTLRCSSQSGHNTVSWYQQALGQGPQFIFQYYREEENGRGNFPPRFSGLQFPNYSSELNVNALELDDSALYLCASRDTSYEQYFGPGTRLTVT.

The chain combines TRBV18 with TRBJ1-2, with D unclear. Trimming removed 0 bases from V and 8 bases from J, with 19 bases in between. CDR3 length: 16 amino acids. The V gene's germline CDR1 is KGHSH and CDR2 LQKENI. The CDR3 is CASSPPLEQIRVGYTF. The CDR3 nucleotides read TGTGCCAGCTCACCACCGCTGGAGCAAATTCGGGTCGGCTACACCTTC.

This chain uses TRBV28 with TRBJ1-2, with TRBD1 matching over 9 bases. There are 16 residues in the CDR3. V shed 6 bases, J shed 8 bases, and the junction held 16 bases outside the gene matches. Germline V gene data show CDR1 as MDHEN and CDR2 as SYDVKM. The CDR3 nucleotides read TGTGCCAGCAGACTTATCGGGACAGGGCTTAGGAAGGGCTACACCTTC. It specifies CASRLIGTGLRKGYTF.

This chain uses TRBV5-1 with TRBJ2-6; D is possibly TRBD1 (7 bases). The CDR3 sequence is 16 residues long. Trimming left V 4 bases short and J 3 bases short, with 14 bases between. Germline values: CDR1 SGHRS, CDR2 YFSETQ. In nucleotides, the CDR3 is TGCGCCAGCAGCGGTAACAGGGGAGGTGGGGCCAACGTCCTGACTTTC. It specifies CASSGNRGGGANVLTF.

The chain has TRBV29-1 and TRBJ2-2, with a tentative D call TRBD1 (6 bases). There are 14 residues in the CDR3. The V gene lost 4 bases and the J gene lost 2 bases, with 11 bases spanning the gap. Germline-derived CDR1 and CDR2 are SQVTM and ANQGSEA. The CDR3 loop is CSVAGTTNTGELFF. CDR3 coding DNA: TGCAGCGTTGCCGGGACAACTAACACCGGGGAGCTGTTTTTT.

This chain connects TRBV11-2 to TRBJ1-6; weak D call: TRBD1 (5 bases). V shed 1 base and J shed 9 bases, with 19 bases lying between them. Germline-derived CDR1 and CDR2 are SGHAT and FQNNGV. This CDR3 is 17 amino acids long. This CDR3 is CASSLGGGGAEVSPLHF. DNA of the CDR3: TGTGCCAGCAGCTTAGGGGGGGGTGGGGCGGAAGTTTCACCCCTCCACTTT.

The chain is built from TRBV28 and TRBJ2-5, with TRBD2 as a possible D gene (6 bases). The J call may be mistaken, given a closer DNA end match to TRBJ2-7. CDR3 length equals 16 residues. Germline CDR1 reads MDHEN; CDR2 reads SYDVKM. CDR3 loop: CASSQLGGATSYEQYF. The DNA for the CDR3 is TGTGCCAGCAGCCAATTGGGCGGGGCGACCTCCTACGAGCAGTACTTC.

The CDR3 sequence: CASSLLGLNTEAFF. For the CDR3, the DNA is TGTGCCAGCAGTTTACTGGGCCTGAACACTGAAGCTTTCTTT. The gene calls are TRBV27 and TRBJ1-1, with D unclear. The CDR3 contains 14 residues. V lost 2 bases to trimming and J lost 0 bases, with 7 bases between them. Germline CDR1 and CDR2: MNHEY and SMNVEV (reference sequence).